Reported below is one T cell receptor (beta chain). No antigen is known for it. No much larger clone exists at a distance of one base, and base qualities are not known. The cohort was made up of 500 to 800 healthy bone marrow donors. At the time of sampling, all cohort members were nominally healthy, though unrecorded immune exposures were likely present. Of the approximately 670 cohort members, 250 to 300 had positive CMV serostatus and 352 had negative CMV serostatus, and CMV serostatus was not recorded for the donor. Each donor provided a peripheral blood sample, and peripheral blood mononuclear cells were used for TCR beta sequencing. Genomic DNA was extracted from the blood cell samples with the Qiagen DNeasy Blood Extraction Kit. From the cysteine up to the phenylalanine, the CDR3 has a length of 17 residues. Here the CDR3 DNA is all that survives: 51 bases in frame from base 1. Relative to germline, V is missing 6 bases and J is missing 4 bases, with 12 bases of the junction outside any gene match. Via the germline V gene, CDR1 is SGHVS and CDR2 FQNEAQ.

Libraries were made using the immunoSEQ multiplex PCR assay. The multiplex PCR relied on a mix of 60 forward primers for TCR Vbeta segments and 13 reverse primers for TCR Jbeta segments. Amplification of the CDR3 region of rearranged TCR beta genes was performed with a multiplex PCR assay on genomic DNA. Amplified TCR beta libraries were sequenced as 87-base-pair reads on the Illumina HiSeq System. Turning to the authors' computational methods: Across the 700 or so repertoires, a later analysis counted 80 million or so unique TCR beta chains, some 11 million of which were shared by at least two donors. To remove PCR and sequencing errors, raw reads were error-corrected and collapsed into unique sequences using a nearest-neighbor algorithm that merged closely related sequences. CDR3 sequences were aligned to IMGT reference sequences to assign V, D and J gene segments. Each retained sequence needed at least a six-nucleotide match to both a V gene segment and a J gene segment. Rearrangements were called productive when the CDR3 lacked stop codons and stayed in frame with V and J; all others were non-productive. Following IMGT convention, CDR3 was defined as the stretch from the second conserved V-encoded cysteine to the conserved J-encoded phenylalanine. Sequences without an unambiguous match to a single V gene segment were excluded from the earlier analysis of 587 of the donors. In an earlier analysis of roughly 600 of the donors, a V segment was called functional when productive rearrangements were above 56.7%, and segregating when the standard deviation between donors exceeded 5%. A statistical classification framework was built for diagnosing cytomegalovirus status from the catalog of TCR beta chain sequences. In a later analysis, V and J genes were assigned by comparing TCR nucleotide sequences against IMGT/GENE-DB human TR gene sequences. In a later analysis, CDR3 sequences and most-parsimonious VDJ recombination scenarios were assigned using the TCRdist pipeline. In a later analysis, every TCR beta chain was defined by the combination of its CDR3 amino acid sequence and its V-gene family, and reads without a unique V-gene family were dropped. In a later analysis, around 600 highly shared, low-generation-probability nucleotide sequences were removed to address suspected cross-contamination and a sequencing artifact. In a later analysis, a clonal expansion index was calculated for each public chain from normalized within-repertoire ranks of inferred template counts. Generation probabilities in a later analysis came from a VDJ recombination model fitted to out-of-frame rearrangements, and those results were checked against IGoR. A later analysis scored TCR-TCR, TCR-HLA and TCR-CMV co-occurrence with hypergeometric tests, applying a repertoire-size bias correction to TCR pairs. To estimate false discovery rates, a later analysis permuted the HLA or CMV assignments 20 times. In a later analysis, co-occurring TCRs were grouped using DBSCAN, and TCRdist sequence similarity was added for clustering within HLA-allele-positive subsets. For co-occurrence clustering, repertoires with fewer than 30,000 or more than 120,000 public chains were excluded, along with about five repertoires with anomalous nucleotide sharing. TCRdb stores this immuneACCESS table with in-frame sequences only. Part of the clones is absent; in the studies checked, under half of the shortfall reflects unresolved V genes, and no reason is known for the rest. The D gene and trimming were derived from the DNA, and the V and J assignments and clone size from that table. The sample table lists about 59,000 clones, roughly four fifths of them with a count of one. The top ten clones comprise 1.5% to 2% of the sample.

The sample comes from a study of cytomegalovirus exposure and HLA in healthy donors (dated by TCRdb to 2017 to 2019). The study in broad terms: An earlier analysis of some 600 of the donors reported approximately 280 Gb of sequence data and 95 million to 130 million unique TCR beta sequences obtained from some 170 million T cells. The study aimed to test whether cataloging public T cell receptors could reveal signatures of past pathogen exposure. An early release covering approximately 600 HLA-typed donors comprised around 300 gigabases of sequencing data and 85 million to 100 million unique TCR sequences. Typing coverage varied by locus: 629-630 donors for A, B, C, DRB1 and DQB1; more than 500 for DQA1; 600 to 610 for DPA1; roughly 450 for DPB1. To decide whether each TCR beta V gene segment behaved as functional or pseudogenic, an earlier analysis of some 600 of the donors relied on high-throughput TCR beta sequencing. Donor age, sex, ethnicity and CMV serostatus were compiled alongside the repertoire data. Across some 400 genotyped donors of the cohort, an average of approximately 240,000 unique TCR beta nucleotide sequences per donor were sequenced, and approximately 17% of those sequences were non-productive. To predict cytomegalovirus infection status, the study brought together high-throughput TCR immunosequencing, statistical association of individual TCRs with disease status, and machine learning. Class I and class II HLA loci were covered by the typing at four-digit resolution. A later genetic analysis took genome-wide SNP genotypes for about 55% of the 666 donors and used that subset as a discovery cohort. Besides the first cohort of approximately 710 subjects, a separate validation cohort made up of 120 different subjects was used. A later analysis re-examined previously published TCR beta repertoires from 500 to 700 donors and added high-resolution HLA genotyping to investigate patterns of TCR occurrence. Rather than using new phenotypic data, the later analysis identified candidate immune exposures from TCR beta sequences and from how often those sequences occurred across donors. Using immunosequencing, the study profiled T cell repertoires from about 610 subjects and related those repertoires to cytomegalovirus serostatus. Roughly five DR-DQ haplotypes were treated as single units for association and clustering because of strong linkage in the cohort. The genetic ancestry cluster associated with self-reported Caucasian donors included 81% of the 300 to 450 genotyped donors. Every repertoire in the discovery cohort had been generated on one and the same sequencing platform.

What the authors observed across the whole study: A further reported finding was that TCR beta sequences accurately predicted the HLA-A and HLA-B alleles for most subjects in the first cohort. The 87-base-pair reads could not distinguish some IMGT-functional V segments, including TRBV6-2 and TRBV6-3, so those segments were excluded. At a false discovery rate of 0.05, a later analysis linked some 18,000 TCR beta sequences to specific HLA alleles. An association between a missense DCLRE1C variant and V-gene and J-gene trimming of TCR beta chains was found in a later genetic analysis and replicated in an independent cohort. A later genetic analysis reported fewer N-insertions in productive TCRs among donors in an Asian-associated ancestry cluster than the 666-donor mean. About 15 rarely observed V segments, including chromosome 9 orphons, were excluded from the earlier analysis of about 500 of the donors because counts were too low. Most TCR sequences were observed very rarely across donors, whereas some public TCRs were present in many individuals. In the study, 150 to 200 TCR beta chains were listed as associated with cytomegalovirus. In an earlier analysis of about 600 of the donors, most TCR beta V segments appeared in productive rearrangements about 90% or about 30% of the time, broadly matching IMGT annotations. HLA typing was unavailable for some donors at each locus, so association tests used only the typed subset. When HLA alleles, especially DR and DQ, strongly co-occurred, attributing TCR associations to individual alleles was difficult. In this cohort, only TCR beta chains were sequenced, and detectable features were limited by the absence of alpha or paired-chain data. A few of the identified cytomegalovirus-associated TCR beta chains were confirmed in vitro to be specific for cytomegalovirus antigens. In both the original and validation cohorts, the classifier was reported to diagnose cytomegalovirus status with high specificity and sensitivity. According to a later analysis, parvovirus B19, influenza, CMV and Epstein-Barr virus appeared linked to several top co-occurrence clusters. According to the authors, the approach could potentially be generalized to other disease states and immunological phenotypes. Sequencing depth was assumed to be roughly uniform across donors in the presence/absence analyses, though that assumption may not hold. In a later analysis, TCR association rates were found to vary across HLA loci, with the most associated TCRs seen for DRB1 alleles and the fewest for HLA-C alleles. Correlated functional status among segregating V segments might be attributable to linkage disequilibrium, but an unknown experimental factor could not be ruled out. A group of highly shared sequence variants was considered likely to be a technical artifact of the sequencing pipeline. A later analysis found that HLA-associated TCR beta chains were more clonally expanded and had lower generation probabilities than equally common non-associated chains. Immune exposure information for the cohort was limited to CMV serostatus. According to a later analysis, most CMV-associated TCR beta chains appeared to be HLA-restricted, and the HLA associations seemed to be driven largely by CMV exposure.

Specimen: PBMCs. This clonotype was obtained from a human donor in good health. The V and J segments used are TRBV7-8 and TRBJ2-3, with TRBD1 matching 11 junction bases. The sequenced DNA is TGTGCCAGCAGGCCAACCGGGACAGGGGGTAGGGCAGATACGCAGTATTTT. This codes for CASRPTGTGGRADTQYF.